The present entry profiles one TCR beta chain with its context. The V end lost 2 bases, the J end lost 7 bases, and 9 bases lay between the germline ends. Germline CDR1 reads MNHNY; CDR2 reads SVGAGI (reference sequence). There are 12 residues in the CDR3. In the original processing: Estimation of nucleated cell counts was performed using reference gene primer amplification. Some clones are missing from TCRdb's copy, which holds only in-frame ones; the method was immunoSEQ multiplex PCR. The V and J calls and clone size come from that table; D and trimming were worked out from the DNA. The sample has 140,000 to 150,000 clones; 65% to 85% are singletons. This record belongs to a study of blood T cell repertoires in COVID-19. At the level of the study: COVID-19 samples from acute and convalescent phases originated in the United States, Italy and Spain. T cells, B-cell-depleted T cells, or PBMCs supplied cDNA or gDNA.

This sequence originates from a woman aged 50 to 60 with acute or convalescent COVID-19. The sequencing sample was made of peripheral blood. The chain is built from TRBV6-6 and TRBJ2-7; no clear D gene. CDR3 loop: CASSYQTGEQYF. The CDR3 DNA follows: TGTGCCAGCAGTTACCAGACCGGGGAGCAGTACTTC.